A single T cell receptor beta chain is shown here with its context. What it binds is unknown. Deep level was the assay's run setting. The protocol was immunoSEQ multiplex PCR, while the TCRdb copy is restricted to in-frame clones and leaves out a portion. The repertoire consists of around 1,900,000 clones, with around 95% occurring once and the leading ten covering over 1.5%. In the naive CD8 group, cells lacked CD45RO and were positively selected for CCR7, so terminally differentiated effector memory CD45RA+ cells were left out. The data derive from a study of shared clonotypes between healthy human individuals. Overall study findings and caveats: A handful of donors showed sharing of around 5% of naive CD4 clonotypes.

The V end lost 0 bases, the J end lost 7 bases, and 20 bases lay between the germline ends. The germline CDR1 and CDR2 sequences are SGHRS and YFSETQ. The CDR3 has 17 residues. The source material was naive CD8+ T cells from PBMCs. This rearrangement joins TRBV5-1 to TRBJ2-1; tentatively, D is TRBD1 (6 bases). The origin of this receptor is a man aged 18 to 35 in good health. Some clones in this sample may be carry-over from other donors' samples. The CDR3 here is CASSLASGGGHGNEQFF. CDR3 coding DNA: TGCGCCAGCAGCTTGGCTTCGGGTGGGGGCCACGGGAATGAGCAGTTCTTC.